The 9 T cell receptor beta chains below were found in one sample sequenced in a study of CD4 and CD8 cells across lung adenocarcinoma regions (dated by TCRdb to between 2017 and 2018). Library method: PCR. The sequencer listed for this sample is HiSeq X Ten. The public sequencing data were trimmed at Q25 with fastp and processed into clonotypes with MiXCR by TCRdb, which kept only in-frame beta chains. Rows with one shared CDR3 protein collapse into an entry with the most common genes and DNA. The sample data list about 7,700 distinct CDR3 sequences, and about 43% of these were observed just once. The leading ten clones occupy approximately 28% of the sample. Sample: CD4+ T cells from the margin of a lung tumor. The cell subset or site label here, explained by the study, means: tumor margin region. The receptors shown here come from a male donor with lung adenocarcinoma. The CD4 and CD8 labels of this study may be unreliable.

The chain recombines TRBV6-1 with TRBJ2-2, with TRBD1 as a possible D gene (5 bases). Germline assignment: CDR1 MNHNS and CDR2 SASEGT. Trimming removed 6 bases at V and 12 bases at J, with 23 bases between. This CDR3 contains 15 residues. CDR3 protein: CASSLKDGNTGKLFF. The CDR3 DNA reads as TGTGCCAGCAGCCTCAAGGATGGAAACACAGGTAAGCTGTTTTTT.

This clonotype was counted a few times. The chain uses TRBV20-1 and TRBJ2-5, with 7 bases that match TRBD1. This CDR3 is built from 15 residues. Germline values: CDR1 DFQATT, CDR2 SNEGSKA (reference sequence). V lost 1 base, J lost 0 bases, and 5 bases stayed unmatched. Here the CDR3 DNA reads TGCAGTGCTAGAGTGACCACAGGGGACCAAGAGACCCAGTACTTC. Its protein is CSARVTTGDQETQYF.

To note about this clonotype: At one end the junction does not follow the germline gene, possibly because of a read error. The chain is built from TRBV6-1 and TRBJ2-3, with 8 bases that match TRBD2. Germline assignment: CDR1 MNHNS and CDR2 SASEGT. This CDR3 comprises 16 residues. The CDR3 reads CASSVGGGGAHDTQYF. The CDR3 coding sequence is TGTGCCAGCAGCGTCGGGGGGGGGGGCGCCCATGATACGCAGTACTTT.

Of note for this clonotype: A read error is likely, as this CDR3 ends without the conserved phenylalanine or tryptophan. The DNA is omitted, as the CDR3 cannot be located on it reliably, and the CDR3 follows TCRdb's listing. J is TRBJ2-4 and V is TRBV28; the table's D call of TRBD1 was not tested on the DNA. 8 amino acids form the CDR3, both terminal residues included. Germline loops: CDR1 MDHEN, CDR2 SYDVKM. CDR3: CASTLPGQ.

In this sample, this clonotype turned up many times. J is TRBJ2-1 and V is TRBV6-1; 8 bases are a match to TRBD2. In germline, CDR1 is MNHNS, CDR2 SASEGT. CDR3 size: 15 residues. V trimming: 6 bases; J trimming: 7 bases; junction bases outside the gene matches: 11. The CDR3 spells CASRVSGSGLNEQFF. The CDR3 DNA follows: TGTGCCAGCAGGGTGAGCGGGAGTGGGCTGAATGAGCAGTTCTTC.

The chain joins TRBV6-1 to TRBJ2-2; tentatively, D is TRBD2 (6 bases). The germline V gene has CDR1 MNHNS and CDR2 SASEGT. CDR3 length: 17 amino acids. V was shortened by 5 bases and J by 0 bases, with 16 bases between the two germline ends. The CDR3 sequence is CASSPPSGTPNTGELFF. The CDR3 DNA is TGTGCCAGCAGTCCACCCTCCGGGACTCCGAACACCGGGGAGCTGTTTTTT.

The rearrangement links TRBV2 to TRBJ2-1; D possibly corresponds to TRBD2 (6 bases). The J call may be in error: the DNA end matches TRBJ2-5 better. This CDR3 has 16 residues. Germline CDR1 reads SNHLY; CDR2 reads FYNNEI. CDR3 sequence (DNA): TGTGCCAGCAAGGGACTCCAGGACTACCCACAAGAGACCCAGTACTTC. This encodes CASKGLQDYPQETQYF.

The chain employs TRBV4-1 and TRBJ2-3; a weak D match, TRBD2 (6 bases). V lost 4 bases to trimming and J lost 0 bases, with 11 bases between them. Germline CDR1 is MGHRA and CDR2 is YSYEKL. The CDR3 runs 15 residues. The CDR3 loop reads CASSLSGGSTDTQYF. The CDR3 DNA reads TGCGCCAGCAGCCTCTCCGGGGGTAGCACAGATACGCAGTATTTT.

V is TRBV6-1 and J is TRBJ2-2; possibly TRBD1 for D (6 bases). CDR3 length equals 15 residues. With 8 bases removed from V and 0 bases from J, the gap between germline ends came to 13 bases. The germline gives CDR1 MNHNS, CDR2 SASEGT. This CDR3 is CASARDMPNTGELFF. CDR3 nucleotide sequence: TGTGCCAGCGCTCGGGACATGCCGAACACCGGGGAGCTGTTTTTT.